The clone carrying this T cell receptor beta chain was observed at least ten times. The CDR3 contains 17 residues. Trimming took 3 bases from V and 2 from J; bases not matched to a gene: 9. The germline V gene encodes CDR1 SNHLY and CDR2 FYNNEI. This sample's time point: newly diagnosed GD, antithyroid drugs for less than 3 months. TCR sequences were obtained from RNA taken from PBMCs. These data come from a study of regulatory T cells in long-lasting Graves disease. TCR beta libraries were built with iRepertoire HTBI primers and Arm-PCR of CDR3 regions. TCRdb re-analysed the multiplex PCR reads in MiXCR, keeping a single row per CDR3 protein. The sample yields around 420,000 distinct CDR3 sequences, about 15% seen once. These data were also filed under a second study, of T cells in Graves' hyperthyroidism and ophthalmopathy.

This clonotype originated in a middle-aged woman with Graves disease. This chain links TRBV2 with TRBJ2-3, with 9 bases that match TRBD2. This specimen consisted of peripheral blood mononuclear cells (PBMCs), obtained at new diagnosis, from a patient treated with antithyroid drugs. This CDR3 is CASSDASGNRNTDTQYF. The DNA of the CDR3 is TGTGCCAGCAGTGATGCTAGCGGGAACAGGAACACAGATACGCAGTATTTT. The complete variable domain, with remaining parts taken from reference TRBV2 and TRBJ2-3, reads EPEVTQTPSHQVTQMGQEVILRCVPISNHLYFYWYRQILGQKVEFLVSFYNNEISEKSEIFDDQFSVERPDGSNFTLKIRSTKLEDSAMYFCASSDASGNRNTDTQYFGPGTRLTVL.